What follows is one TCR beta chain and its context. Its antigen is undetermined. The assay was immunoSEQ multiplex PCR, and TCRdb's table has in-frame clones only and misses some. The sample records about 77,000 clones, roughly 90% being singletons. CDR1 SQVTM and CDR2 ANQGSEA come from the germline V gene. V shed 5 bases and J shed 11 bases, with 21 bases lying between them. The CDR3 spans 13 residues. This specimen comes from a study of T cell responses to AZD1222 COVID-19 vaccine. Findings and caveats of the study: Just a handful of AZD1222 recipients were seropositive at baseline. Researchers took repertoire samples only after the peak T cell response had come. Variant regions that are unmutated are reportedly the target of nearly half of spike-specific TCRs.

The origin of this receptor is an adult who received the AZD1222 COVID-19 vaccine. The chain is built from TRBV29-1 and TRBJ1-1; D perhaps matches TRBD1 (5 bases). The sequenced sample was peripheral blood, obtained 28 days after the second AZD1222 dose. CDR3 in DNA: TGCAGCGTTCCCAACCTAAGCCCGGGGGTGGCTTTCTTT. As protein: CSVPNLSPGVAFF.